These 26 T cell receptor beta chains share one sample of origin, sequenced in a study of T-cell memory formation after mild COVID-19. MiXCR, run by TCRdb on the 5' RACE reads, gives a single entry per CDR3 protein. The sample contains some 57,000 distinct CDR3 sequences, 9.5% to 15% of which appear only once. The sample consisted of PBMCs or a T cell subset sorted from them (not recorded which). These receptors all stem from a man between 18 and 29 years old who had mild COVID-19 (a few samples of this study predate the infection). Cell type and time point are not known.

The rearrangement links TRBV5-4 to TRBJ1-6; D not resolved. V lost 0 bases and J lost 7, with 14 bases in between. This CDR3 is 16 amino acids long. The germline gives CDR1 SGHNT, CDR2 YYREEE (reference sequence). The CDR3 sequence: CASSLEKGIRNSPLHF. Written as DNA, the CDR3 is TGTGCCAGCAGCTTGGAAAAGGGTATTCGAAATTCACCCCTCCACTTT. Based on the CDR3 plus reference TRBV5-4 and TRBJ1-6, the full variable domain is ETGVTQSPTHLIKTRGQQVTLRCSSQSGHNTVSWYQQALGQGPQFIFQYYREEENGRGNFPPRFSGLQFPNYSSELNVNALELDDSALYLCASSLEKGIRNSPLHFGNGTRLTVT.

This clonotype was seen repeatedly, ten times or more. This chain joins TRBV10-3 and TRBJ2-3; 10 bases are shared with TRBD2. Per the germline V gene, CDR1 is ENHRY and CDR2 is SYGVKD. CDR3 length: 15 amino acids. V gave up 2 bases and J gave up 1 base; unmatched junction bases: 0. In nucleotides, the CDR3 is TGTGCCATCAGTGAGGGACTAGCGGGCACAGATACGCAGTATTTT. This sequence encodes CAISEGLAGTDTQYF.

This chain joins TRBV19 and TRBJ1-1, with D tentatively TRBD1 (6 bases). CDR3 length: 13 amino acids. Germline CDR1 LNHDA, CDR2 SQIVND (reference sequence). The V end lost 3 bases, the J end lost 6 bases, and 11 bases lay between the germline ends. Written as DNA, the CDR3 is TGTGCCAGTAGTATGTACACAGGGCCTGAAGCTTTCTTT. It yields the protein CASSMYTGPEAFF.

This clonotype was detected a few times. CDR3 sequence: CASSTGQGKTQYF. CDR3 DNA sequence: TGTGCCAGCAGCACCGGACAGGGCAAGACCCAGTACTTC. The V call is TRBV27, the J call TRBJ2-5; TRBD1 matches 8 bases. The CDR3 consists of 13 residues. Per the germline V gene, CDR1 is MNHEY and CDR2 is SMNVEV (reference sequence). The trim removed 6 bases at V and 6 bases at J, leaving 6 bases unmatched.

The genes are TRBV25-1 and TRBJ1-6; D unresolved. Germline V gene sequence: CDR1 MGHDK, CDR2 SYGVNS. V was shortened by 8 bases and J by 7 bases, with 18 bases between the two germline ends. This CDR3 is built from 15 residues. This chain's CDR3 is CASATTRNGNSPLHF. The CDR3 coding sequence is TGTGCCAGCGCAACTACCCGGAATGGGAATTCACCCCTCCACTTT.

This clonotype came up many times. The gene calls are TRBV10-3 and TRBJ2-3; 11 bases agree with TRBD1. J gave up 2 bases and V 4 bases, and 2 bases lay outside the gene matches. The CDR3 length is 15 residues. CDR1 is ENHRY and CDR2 is SYGVKD in the germline V gene. CDR3 sequence reads: CAISADRGPTDTQYF. CDR3 coding DNA: TGTGCCATCAGTGCGGACAGGGGGCCCACAGATACGCAGTATTTT.

The chain employs TRBV7-2 and TRBJ2-3; TRBD2 aligns across 12 bases. The CDR3 length is 15 residues. After removal of 2 bases from V and 10 bases from J, the junction contained 7 bases not matched to a gene. CDR1 is SGHTA and CDR2 is FQGNSA in the germline V gene. CDR3 DNA sequence: TGTGCCAGCAGCTTAACTAGCGGGGGGCCCGGCGCGCAGTATTTT. Residues: CASSLTSGGPGAQYF.

This clonotype was observed a few times. The DNA for the CDR3 is TGCAGGGGAGGAGGCGTCAGTGGCTACACCTTC. This codes for CRGGGVSGYTF. The chain combines TRBV29-1 with TRBJ1-2; D not resolved. The CDR3 loop spans 11 amino acids. Germline CDR1 and CDR2: SQVTM and ANQGSEA.

The rearrangement uses TRBV18 and TRBJ2-7; TRBD1 agrees at 7 bases. V shed 3 bases, J shed 4 bases, and the junction held 12 bases outside the gene matches. This CDR3 is built from 16 residues. The V gene's germline CDR1 is KGHSH and CDR2 LQKENI. As DNA, the CDR3 is TGTGCCAGCTCACCCCTAAGAGTAGGGGGCTTATACGAGCAGTACGTC. Protein sequence: CASSPLRVGGLYEQYV.

The V and J genes are TRBV5-1 and TRBJ2-5; no firm D call. V lost 2 bases to trimming and J lost 2 bases, with 7 bases between them. Germline loops: CDR1 SGHRS, CDR2 YFSETQ. The CDR3 is made up of 13 amino acids. The chain's CDR3 is CASSFSRQETQYF. The CDR3 nucleotides read TGCGCCAGCAGCTTTTCCAGGCAAGAGACCCAGTACTTC.

The chain employs TRBV7-6 and TRBJ2-5; the D call may be TRBD1 or TRBD2 (5 bases each). CDR3 length: 16 residues. The V gene's germline CDR1 is SGHVS and CDR2 FNYEAQ. Trimming removed 5 bases at V and 1 base at J, with 17 bases between. DNA for the CDR3: TGTGCCAGCAGCCCCCAGGGAGCGGTAATCCAAGAGACCCAGTACTTC. Translating gives CASSPQGAVIQETQYF.

The gene calls are TRBV7-9 and TRBJ1-1; D unresolved. The CDR3 has 14 residues. V lost 5 bases and J lost 1, with 11 bases in between. The germline CDR1 and CDR2 sequences are SEHNR and FQNEAQ (reference sequence). In nucleotides, the CDR3 is TGTGCCAGCAGCCCATCCGGGCGGAACACTGAAGCTTTCTTT. Amino acids: CASSPSGRNTEAFF.

This clonotype was counted many times. CDR3 bases: TGTGCCAGCAGTTCGAGCGGGGCCTATTTCGGGGAGCTGTTTTTT. This sequence encodes CASSSSGAYFGELFF. This rearrangement joins TRBV6-5 to TRBJ2-2, with TRBD2 matching 7 bases. CDR1 and CDR2 (germline): MNHEY, SVGAGI. The CDR3 is 15 amino acids. J gave up 7 bases and V 4 bases, and 9 bases lay outside the gene matches.

The count of this clonotype is one. This chain joins TRBV7-2 and TRBJ2-5; 11 nucleotides match TRBD2. V lost 2 bases to trimming and J lost 5 bases; unmatched junction nucleotides: 4. The CDR3 has 15 amino acids. In germline, CDR1 is SGHTA, CDR2 FQGNSA. The DNA of the CDR3 is TGTGCCAGCAGCTTACCACTAGCGGGGGTGGAGACCCAGTACTTC. Translation gives CASSLPLAGVETQYF. The full variable domain, rest sourced from reference TRBV7-2 and TRBJ2-5, is GAGVSQSPSNKVTEKGKDVELRCDPISGHTALYWYRQSLGQGLEFLIYFQGNSAPDKSGLPSDRFSAERTGGSVSTLTIQRTQQEDSAVYLCASSLPLAGVETQYFGPGTRLLVL.

This clonotype came up a few times. The chain carries TRBV5-6 and TRBJ2-2; 11 bases are a match to TRBD2. The germline gives CDR1 SGHDT, CDR2 YYEEEE. J gave up 5 bases and V 1 base, and 13 bases lay outside the gene matches. This CDR3 comprises 19 residues. The CDR3, as DNA: TGTGCCAGCAGCTTGTTCGGTCCTAGCGGGGGGACCGGGACCGGGGAGCTGTTTTTT. It codes for CASSLFGPSGGTGTGELFF. Combining the CDR3 with reference TRBV5-6 and TRBJ2-2 gives the whole variable domain DAGVTQSPTHLIKTRGQQVTLRCSPKSGHDTVSWYQQALGQGPQFIFQYYEEEERQRGNFPDRFSGHQFPNYSSELNVNALLLGDSALYLCASSLFGPSGGTGTGELFFGEGSRLTVL.

There are a few counts of this clonotype. The genes are TRBV4-3 and TRBJ2-1, with 14 bases that match TRBD2. Trimming at V came to 5 bases and at J to 6 bases, leaving 15 bases not matched to a gene. Germline lookup yields CDR1 LGHNA and CDR2 YSLEER. The CDR3 runs 19 residues. CDR3 sequence reads: CASSSSETSGGEPINEQFF. CDR3 in DNA: TGCGCCAGCAGCTCCTCCGAGACTAGCGGGGGGGAGCCAATCAATGAGCAGTTCTTC.

This rearrangement joins TRBV12-3 or TRBV12-4 to TRBJ2-5; D gene unclear. This CDR3 contains 12 residues. V was clipped by 5 bases and J by 3 bases, with 7 bases between them. The CDR3 DNA reads as TGTGCCAGCAGTGAAGTGGAAGAGACCCAGTACTTC. Encoded protein: CASSEVEETQYF.

In its sample, this clonotype was seen a few times. V usage is TRBV12-3 or TRBV12-4 and J usage is TRBJ2-5, with D tentatively TRBD2 (5 bases). This CDR3 is 15 amino acids long. Trimming left V 2 bases short and J 2 bases short, with 12 bases between. CDR3 region: CASSLSSGGQETQYF. The CDR3 DNA reads TGTGCCAGCAGTTTAAGCAGCGGCGGGCAAGAGACCCAGTACTTC.

The rearrangement joins TRBV7-2 to TRBJ2-7, with D perhaps matching TRBD2 (6 bases). Trimming took 5 bases from V and 1 from J, leaving 15 bases between them. CDR3 length: 15 amino acids. Germline CDR1 reads SGHTA; CDR2 reads FQGNSA. The CDR3 reads CASSAHGGASYEQYF. As DNA, the CDR3 is TGTGCCAGCAGCGCGCACGGCGGGGCTTCCTACGAGCAGTACTTC.

CDR3 in amino acids: CASSLNGPGAKETQYF. Written as DNA, the CDR3 is TGTGCCAGCAGCTTAAATGGGCCGGGTGCAAAGGAGACCCAGTACTTC. The chain carries TRBV11-1 and TRBJ2-5; no reliable D call. Trimming cost V 2 bases and J 5 bases, with 18 bases left between them. Germline CDR1 and CDR2: SGHAT and FQDESV (reference sequence). The CDR3 sequence is 16 residues long.

The chain joins TRBV9 to TRBJ1-1; D gene uncertain. Trimming cost V 3 bases and J 0 bases, with 6 bases left between them. CDR1 and CDR2 from the germline V gene are SGDLS and YYNGEE. CDR3 length equals 13 residues. CDR3 protein: CASSALMNTEAFF. The CDR3 DNA reads TGTGCCAGCAGCGCACTCATGAACACTGAAGCTTTCTTT.

This clonotype came up many times. This CDR3 is CASSQDKETQYF. The DNA of the CDR3 is TGCGCCAGCAGCCAAGACAAAGAGACCCAGTACTTC. The chain uses TRBV4-3 and TRBJ2-5; D not certain. CDR1 and CDR2 from the germline V gene are LGHNA and YSLEER. The V and J ends lost 0 bases and 3 bases respectively, with 2 bases between them. The CDR3 totals 12 residues.

V and J are TRBV5-1 and TRBJ1-1; D perhaps matches TRBD1 (6 bases). Trimming removed 9 bases from V and 0 bases from J, with 12 bases in between. The germline V gene encodes CDR1 SGHRS and CDR2 YFSETQ. CDR3 length: 13 amino acids. In DNA form, the CDR3 reads TGCGCCACCTCCCAGGGGCTGAACACTGAAGCTTTCTTT. Its protein product is CATSQGLNTEAFF.

This clonotype showed up many times. V usage is TRBV5-6 and J usage is TRBJ2-7; a weak D match, TRBD1 (6 bases). V shed 4 bases and J shed 3 bases, with 14 bases lying between them. The CDR3 covers 14 residues. The germline CDR1 and CDR2 sequences are SGHDT and YYEEEE. This CDR3 is CASSTPGVGYEQYV. CDR3 coding DNA: TGTGCCAGCAGCACCCCAGGGGTCGGCTACGAGCAGTACGTC.

This clonotype was observed a handful of times. The V gene is TRBV5-1, the J gene TRBJ2-1; a weak D match, TRBD2 (5 bases). The CDR3 contains 17 residues. The germline gives CDR1 SGHRS, CDR2 YFSETQ. V lost 1 base, J lost 0 bases, and 14 bases lay in between. The DNA of the CDR3 is TGCGCCAGCAGCTTGTTACTACGGACTCTCTCCTACAATGAGCAGTTCTTC. This encodes CASSLLLRTLSYNEQFF.

There are many counts of this clonotype. The chain joins TRBV18 to TRBJ2-1; no clear D. This CDR3 is built from 12 residues. V was shortened by 2 bases and J by 9 bases, with 8 bases between the two germline ends. Germline values: CDR1 KGHSH, CDR2 LQKENI. The CDR3 loop reads CASSPGLSEQFF. The CDR3 DNA reads as TGTGCCAGCTCACCAGGGCTCTCTGAGCAGTTCTTC.